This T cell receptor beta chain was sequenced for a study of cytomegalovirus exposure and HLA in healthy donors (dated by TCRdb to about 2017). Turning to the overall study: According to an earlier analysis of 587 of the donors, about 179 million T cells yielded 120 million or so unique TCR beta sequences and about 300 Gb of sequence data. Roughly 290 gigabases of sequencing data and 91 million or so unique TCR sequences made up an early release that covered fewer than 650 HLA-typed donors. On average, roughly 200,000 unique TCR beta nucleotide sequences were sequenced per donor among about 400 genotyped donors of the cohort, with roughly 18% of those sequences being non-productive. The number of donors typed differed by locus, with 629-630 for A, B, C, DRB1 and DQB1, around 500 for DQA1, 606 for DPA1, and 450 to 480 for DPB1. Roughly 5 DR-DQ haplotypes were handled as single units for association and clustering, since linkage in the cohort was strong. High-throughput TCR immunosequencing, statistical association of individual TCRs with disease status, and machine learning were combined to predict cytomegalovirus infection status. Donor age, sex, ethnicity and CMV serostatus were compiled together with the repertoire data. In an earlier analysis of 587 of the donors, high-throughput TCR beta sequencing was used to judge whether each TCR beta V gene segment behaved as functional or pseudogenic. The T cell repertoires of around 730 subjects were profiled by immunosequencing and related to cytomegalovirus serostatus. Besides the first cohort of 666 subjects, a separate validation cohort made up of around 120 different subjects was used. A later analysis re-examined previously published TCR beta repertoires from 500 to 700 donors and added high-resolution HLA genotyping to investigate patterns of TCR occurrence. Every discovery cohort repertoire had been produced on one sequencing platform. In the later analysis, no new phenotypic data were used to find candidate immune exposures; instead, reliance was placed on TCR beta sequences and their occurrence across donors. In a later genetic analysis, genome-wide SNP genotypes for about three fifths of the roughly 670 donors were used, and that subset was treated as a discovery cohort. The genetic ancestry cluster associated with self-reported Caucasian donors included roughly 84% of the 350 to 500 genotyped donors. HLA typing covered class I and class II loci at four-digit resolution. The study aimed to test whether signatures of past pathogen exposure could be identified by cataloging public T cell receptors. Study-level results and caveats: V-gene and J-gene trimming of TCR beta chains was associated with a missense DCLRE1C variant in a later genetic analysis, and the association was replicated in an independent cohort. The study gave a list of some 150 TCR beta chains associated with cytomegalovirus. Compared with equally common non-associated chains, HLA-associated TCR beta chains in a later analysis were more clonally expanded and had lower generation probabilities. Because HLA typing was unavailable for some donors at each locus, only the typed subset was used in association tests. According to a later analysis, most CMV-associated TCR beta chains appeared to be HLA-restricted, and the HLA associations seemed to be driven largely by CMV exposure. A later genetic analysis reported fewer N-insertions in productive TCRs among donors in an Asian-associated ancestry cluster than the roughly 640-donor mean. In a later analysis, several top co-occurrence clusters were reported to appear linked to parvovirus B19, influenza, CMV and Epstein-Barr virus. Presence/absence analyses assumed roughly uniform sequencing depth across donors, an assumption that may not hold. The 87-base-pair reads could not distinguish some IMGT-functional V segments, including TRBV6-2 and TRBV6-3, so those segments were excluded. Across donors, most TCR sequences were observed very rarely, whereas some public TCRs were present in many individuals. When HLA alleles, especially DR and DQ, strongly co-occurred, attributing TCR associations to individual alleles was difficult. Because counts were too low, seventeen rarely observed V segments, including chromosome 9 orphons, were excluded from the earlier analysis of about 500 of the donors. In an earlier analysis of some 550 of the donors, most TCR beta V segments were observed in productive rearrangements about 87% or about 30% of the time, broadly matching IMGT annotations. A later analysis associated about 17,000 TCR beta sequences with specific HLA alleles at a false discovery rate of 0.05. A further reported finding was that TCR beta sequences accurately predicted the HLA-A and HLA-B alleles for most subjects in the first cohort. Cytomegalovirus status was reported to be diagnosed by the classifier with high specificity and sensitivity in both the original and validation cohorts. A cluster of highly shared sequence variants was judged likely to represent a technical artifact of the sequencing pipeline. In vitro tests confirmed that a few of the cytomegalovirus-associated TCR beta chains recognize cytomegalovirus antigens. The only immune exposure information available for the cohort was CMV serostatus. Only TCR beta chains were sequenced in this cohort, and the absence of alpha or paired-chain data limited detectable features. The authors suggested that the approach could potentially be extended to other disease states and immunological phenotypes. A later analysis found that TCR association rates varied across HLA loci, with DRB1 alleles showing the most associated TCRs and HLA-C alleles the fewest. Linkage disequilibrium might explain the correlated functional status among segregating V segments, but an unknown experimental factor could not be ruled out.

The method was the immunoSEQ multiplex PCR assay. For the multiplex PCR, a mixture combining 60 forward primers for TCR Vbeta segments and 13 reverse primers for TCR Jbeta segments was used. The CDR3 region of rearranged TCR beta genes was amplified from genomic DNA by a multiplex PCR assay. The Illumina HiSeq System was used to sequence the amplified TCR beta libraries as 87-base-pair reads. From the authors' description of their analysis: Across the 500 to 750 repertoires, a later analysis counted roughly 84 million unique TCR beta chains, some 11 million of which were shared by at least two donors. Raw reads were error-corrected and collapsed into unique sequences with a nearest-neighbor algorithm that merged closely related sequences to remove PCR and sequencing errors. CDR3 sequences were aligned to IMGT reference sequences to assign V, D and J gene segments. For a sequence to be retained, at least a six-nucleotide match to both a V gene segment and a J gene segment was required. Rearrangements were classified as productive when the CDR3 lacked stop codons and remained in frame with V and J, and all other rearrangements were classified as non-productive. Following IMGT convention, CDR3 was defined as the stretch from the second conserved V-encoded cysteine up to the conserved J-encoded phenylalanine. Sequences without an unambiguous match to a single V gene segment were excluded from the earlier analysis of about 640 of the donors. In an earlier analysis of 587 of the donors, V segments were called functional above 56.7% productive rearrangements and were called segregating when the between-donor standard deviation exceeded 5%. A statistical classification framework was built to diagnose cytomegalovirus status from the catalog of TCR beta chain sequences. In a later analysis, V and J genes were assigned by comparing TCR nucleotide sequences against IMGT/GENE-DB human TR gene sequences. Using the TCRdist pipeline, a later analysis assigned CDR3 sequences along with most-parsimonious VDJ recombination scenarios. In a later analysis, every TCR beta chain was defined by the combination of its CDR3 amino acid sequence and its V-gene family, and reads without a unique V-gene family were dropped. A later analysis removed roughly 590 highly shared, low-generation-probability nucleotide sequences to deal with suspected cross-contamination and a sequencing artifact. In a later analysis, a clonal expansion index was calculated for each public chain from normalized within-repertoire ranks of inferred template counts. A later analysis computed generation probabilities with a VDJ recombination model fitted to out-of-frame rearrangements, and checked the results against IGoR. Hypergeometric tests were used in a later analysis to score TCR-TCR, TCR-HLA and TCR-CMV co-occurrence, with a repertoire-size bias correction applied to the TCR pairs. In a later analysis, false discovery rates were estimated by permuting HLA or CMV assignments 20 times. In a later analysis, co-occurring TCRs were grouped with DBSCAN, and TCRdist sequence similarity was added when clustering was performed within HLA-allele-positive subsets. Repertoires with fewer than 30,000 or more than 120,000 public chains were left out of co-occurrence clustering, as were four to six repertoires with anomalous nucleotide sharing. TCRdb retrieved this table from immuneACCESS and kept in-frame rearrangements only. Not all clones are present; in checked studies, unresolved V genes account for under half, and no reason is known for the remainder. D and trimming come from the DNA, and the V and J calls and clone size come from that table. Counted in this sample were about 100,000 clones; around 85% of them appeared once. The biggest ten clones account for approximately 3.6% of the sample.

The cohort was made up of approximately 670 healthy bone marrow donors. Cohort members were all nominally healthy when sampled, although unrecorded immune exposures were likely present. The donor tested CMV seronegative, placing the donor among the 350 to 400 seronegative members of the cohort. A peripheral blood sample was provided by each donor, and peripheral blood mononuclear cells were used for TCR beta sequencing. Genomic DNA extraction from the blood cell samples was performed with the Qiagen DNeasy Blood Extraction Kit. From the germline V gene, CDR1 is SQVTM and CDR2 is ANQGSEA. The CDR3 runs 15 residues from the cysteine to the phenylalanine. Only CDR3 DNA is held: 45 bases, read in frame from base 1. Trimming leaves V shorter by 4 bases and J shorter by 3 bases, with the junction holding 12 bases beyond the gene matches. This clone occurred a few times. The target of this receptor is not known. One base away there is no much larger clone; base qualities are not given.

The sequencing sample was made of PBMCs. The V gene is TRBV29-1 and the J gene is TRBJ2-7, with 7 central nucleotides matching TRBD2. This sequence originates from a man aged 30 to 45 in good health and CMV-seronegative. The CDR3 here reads CSVAAGETDYYEQYF. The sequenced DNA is TGCAGCGTTGCGGCGGGGGAGACAGATTACTACGAGCAGTACTTC.